Listed below are T cell receptor beta chains from one sample, sequenced in a study of control samples from healthy donors and cancer patients. Sequenced by immunoSEQ multiplex PCR; TCRdb stores in-frame clones only, minus some. The sample carries approximately 150,000 clones, 80% to 90% recorded once. The source material was blood. These receptors were collected from a man aged 18-30 years in good health. Each CDR3 is given with its conserved first and last residue. D genes are given only for firm matches. Size tells how often a clone was seen (once, few, many) or the class of an expanded clone, and some rows leave it out.

size: NA
J: TRBJ2-3
length: 15
D: TRBD2
V: TRBV7-3
DNA: TGTGCCAGCAGCTTAACTAGCGGGGTGGGAGATACGCAGTATTTT
CDR3: CASSLTSGVGDTQYF

size: NA
J: TRBJ2-1
length: 17
D: NA
V: TRBV2
DNA: TGTGCCAGCAGTCTCCGGTCGCGGACCAGCTCCTACAATGAGCAGTTCTTC
CDR3: CASSLRSRTSSYNEQFF

size: NA
J: TRBJ1-2
length: 14
D: TRBD1
V: TRBV19
DNA: TGTGCCAGTAGCGCCGTGGCAGGGGGCTATGGCTACACCTTC
CDR3: CASSAVAGGYGYTF

size: NA
J: TRBJ1-1
length: 15
D: TRBD1
V: TRBV27
DNA: TGTGCCAGCAGTTTATATCGGGACAGGGGAACTGAAGCTTTCTTT
CDR3: CASSLYRDRGTEAFF

size: NA
J: TRBJ2-3
length: 11
D: NA
V: TRBV28
DNA: TGTGCCAGCAGCCACACAGATACGCAGTATTTT
CDR3: CASSHTDTQYF

size: NA
J: TRBJ1-6
length: 13
D: NA
V: TRBV30
DNA: TGTGCCTGGCTCTCGACAGAGAATTCACCCCTCCACTTT
CDR3: CAWLSTENSPLHF

size: NA
J: TRBJ2-6
length: 15
D: NA
V: TRBV6-2/TRBV6-3
DNA: TGTGCCAGCAGTTACGGGACCTCTGGGGCCAACGTCCTGACTTTC
CDR3: CASSYGTSGANVLTF

size: once
J: TRBJ2-3
length: 14
D: NA
V: TRBV5-4
DNA: TGTGCCAGCAGCTTGGCCGTGTGGGCAGGGGCGCAGTATTTT
CDR3: CASSLAVWAGAQYF

size: NA
J: TRBJ2-7
length: 15
D: TRBD1
V: TRBV7-9
DNA: TGTGCCAGCAGCCGGGGACAGGAGGTATCCTACGAGCAGTACTTC
CDR3: CASSRGQEVSYEQYF

size: NA
J: TRBJ2-2
length: 15
D: NA
V: TRBV7-2
DNA: TGTGCCAGCAGCTTAGCAAACCAGGCCACCGGGGAGCTGTTTTTT
CDR3: CASSLANQATGELFF

size: NA
J: TRBJ2-6
length: 18
D: NA
V: TRBV9
DNA: TGTGCCAGCAGCCTTTGGGACACCTATCTCTCTGGGGCCAACGTCCTGACTTTC
CDR3: CASSLWDTYLSGANVLTF

size: few
J: TRBJ1-2
length: 15
D: TRBD1
V: TRBV7-9
DNA: TGTGCCAGCAGCCCCACAGGGGCGACAAACTATGGCTACACCTTC
CDR3: CASSPTGATNYGYTF

size: once
J: TRBJ1-4
length: 16
D: TRBD1
V: TRBV5-1
DNA: TGCGCCAGCAGCTTGTCCCCGGACAGGCCGGGGGAAAAACTGTTTTTT
CDR3: CASSLSPDRPGEKLFF

size: NA
J: TRBJ2-5
length: 14
D: NA
V: TRBV2
DNA: TGTGCCAGCAGTTTCGCCCAAGGGGGAGAGACCCAGTACTTC
CDR3: CASSFAQGGETQYF

size: NA
J: TRBJ2-1
length: 15
D: NA
V: TRBV5-4
DNA: TGTGCCAGCAGCTTGGACAAATCCTCCTACAATGAGCAGTTCTTC
CDR3: CASSLDKSSYNEQFF

size: NA
J: TRBJ2-3
length: 15
D: TRBD2
V: TRBV7-3
DNA: TGTGCCAGCAGCCCACGAGCGGGGGACCCCTATACGCAGTATTTT
CDR3: CASSPRAGDPYTQYF

size: NA
J: TRBJ2-1
length: 15
D: TRBD1
V: TRBV9
DNA: TGTGCCAGCAGCGTAGTTGGGGACAGGGACAATGAGCAGTTCTTC
CDR3: CASSVVGDRDNEQFF

size: NA
J: TRBJ2-4
length: 14
D: TRBD2
V: TRBV11-2
DNA: TGTGCCAGCAGTCGGACTAGCGGGGGGTTGGGCCAGTACTTC
CDR3: CASSRTSGGLGQYF

size: NA
J: TRBJ1-5
length: 15
D: NA
V: TRBV12-1
DNA: TGTGCCAGCAGCGTCCGGGACAGCGTCAATCAGCCCCAGCATTTT
CDR3: CASSVRDSVNQPQHF

size: few
J: TRBJ2-1
length: 16
D: TRBD2
V: TRBV24-1
DNA: TGTGCCACCAGTGATAAGCGGGGGGGCCTTTCCAATGAGCAGTTCTTC
CDR3: CATSDKRGGLSNEQFF

size: NA
J: TRBJ2-3
length: 14
D: NA
V: TRBV10-2
DNA: TGCGCCAGCAGTGAGTTGGCGGGGTCGGATACGCAGTATTTT
CDR3: CASSELAGSDTQYF

size: NA
J: TRBJ2-2
length: 14
D: NA
V: TRBV4-2
DNA: TGTGCCAGCAGCCCGGGGGTGAACACCGGGGAGCTGTTTTTT
CDR3: CASSPGVNTGELFF

size: NA
J: TRBJ2-7
length: 15
D: TRBD1
V: TRBV28
DNA: TGTGCCAGCAGTTGGACAGGGGATTTCACCTACGAGCAGTACTTC
CDR3: CASSWTGDFTYEQYF

size: NA
J: TRBJ2-3
length: 12
D: NA
V: TRBV18
DNA: TGTGCCAGCGTGGGCCAGTGGGATACGCAGTATTTT
CDR3: CASVGQWDTQYF

size: once
J: TRBJ2-3
length: 16
D: TRBD1
V: TRBV11-2
DNA: TGTGCCAGCAGACCCAGACAGGGAGTGGTTTCAGATACGCAGTATTTT
CDR3: CASRPRQGVVSDTQYF

size: NA
J: TRBJ1-3
length: 15
D: NA
V: TRBV5-1
DNA: TGCGCCAGCAGCTTGGGGGATCCAACAGGAAACACCATATATTTT
CDR3: CASSLGDPTGNTIYF

size: NA
J: TRBJ1-6
length: 16
D: NA
V: TRBV7-2
DNA: TGTGCCAGCAACCACCCTCGAGGAGGATGGAATTCACCCCTCCACTTT
CDR3: CASNHPRGGWNSPLHF

size: NA
J: TRBJ2-1
length: 15
D: TRBD2
V: TRBV28
DNA: TGTGCCAGCAGTTTGGTGCTAGCGGGGAGCAATGAGCAGTTCTTC
CDR3: CASSLVLAGSNEQFF

size: NA
J: TRBJ2-7
length: 14
D: TRBD1
V: TRBV28
DNA: TGTGCCAGCAGTACCCGACAGGGCGGGTACGAGCAGTACTTC
CDR3: CASSTRQGGYEQYF

size: NA
J: TRBJ2-7
length: 15
D: NA
V: TRBV19
DNA: TGTGCCAGTAGTATGGAATGGAGCAGGGTTTCCGAGCAGTACTTC
CDR3: CASSMEWSRVSEQYF

size: NA
J: TRBJ2-1
length: 15
D: TRBD2
V: TRBV9
DNA: TGTGCCAGCAGCGTAGTCGGGGGGGCGTCCAATGAGCAGTTCTTC
CDR3: CASSVVGGASNEQFF

size: NA
J: TRBJ1-4
length: 15
D: NA
V: TRBV6-1
DNA: TGTGCCAGCAGTGAAGCCGGACAGAGCTTCAATAAACTGTTTTTT
CDR3: CASSEAGQSFNKLFF

size: NA
J: TRBJ1-3
length: 15
D: TRBD1
V: TRBV7-9
DNA: TGTGCCAGCAGCTTAGAAGGGGGCGACGGAAACACCATATATTTT
CDR3: CASSLEGGDGNTIYF

size: once
J: TRBJ2-1
length: 18
D: NA
V: TRBV14
DNA: TGTGCCAGCAGCCAAGGCAGCTCGGGCGAGAGCTCCTACAATGAGCAGTTCTTC
CDR3: CASSQGSSGESSYNEQFF

size: NA
J: TRBJ2-2
length: 18
D: NA
V: TRBV4-3
DNA: TGCGCCAGCAGCCAAGATGGGCAGGGTATGGGTTTAACCGGGGAGCTGTTTTTT
CDR3: CASSQDGQGMGLTGELFF

size: once
J: TRBJ2-1
length: 15
D: TRBD2
V: TRBV28
DNA: TGTGCCAGCTCCCTGGCGGGGGAATCCTACAATGAGCAGTTCTTC
CDR3: CASSLAGESYNEQFF

size: NA
J: TRBJ2-1
length: 15
D: TRBD2
V: TRBV28
DNA: TGTGCCAGCAGTACAGTAGCGGGGGGCGGAAATGAGCAGTTCTTC
CDR3: CASSTVAGGGNEQFF

size: NA
J: TRBJ2-5
length: 15
D: NA
V: TRBV24-1
DNA: TGTGCCACCAGCGGACGCGGACGGAACCAAGAGACCCAGTACTTC
CDR3: CATSGRGRNQETQYF

size: NA
J: TRBJ1-2
length: 16
D: TRBD1
V: TRBV4-3
DNA: TGCGCCAGCAGCCAAGATCTCGGGGGCAGGGGGCGAGGCTACACCTTC
CDR3: CASSQDLGGRGRGYTF

size: NA
J: TRBJ2-7
length: 15
D: NA
V: TRBV30
DNA: TGTGCCTGGAGTGTAAGAAGAGGCGCAGGTTACGAGCAGTACTTC
CDR3: CAWSVRRGAGYEQYF

size: NA
J: TRBJ2-2
length: 16
D: TRBD2
V: TRBV19
DNA: TGTGCCAGTAACCCCCCGTCTGGGGGGGGCACCGGGGAGCTGTTTTTT
CDR3: CASNPPSGGGTGELFF

size: NA
J: TRBJ1-2
length: 12
D: NA
V: TRBV27
DNA: TGTGCCAGCAGGGGTATGGGCTATGGCTACACCTTC
CDR3: CASRGMGYGYTF

size: NA
J: TRBJ2-7
length: 17
D: TRBD1
V: TRBV18
DNA: TGTGCCAGCTCACAGGACAGGGTTGACGGTTCTGGCGACGAGCAGTACTTC
CDR3: CASSQDRVDGSGDEQYF

size: once
J: TRBJ1-1
length: 12
D: NA
V: TRBV11-2
DNA: TGTGCCAGCAGCTTTTTACTCACTGAAGCTTTCTTT
CDR3: CASSFLLTEAFF

size: NA
J: TRBJ2-3
length: 16
D: TRBD2
V: TRBV9
DNA: TGTGCCAGCAGCGTAGGAATTAGCGGGAACACAGATACGCAGTATTTT
CDR3: CASSVGISGNTDTQYF

size: NA
J: TRBJ1-2
length: 17
D: TRBD1
V: TRBV24-1
DNA: TGTGCCACCAGTGATGGTCGACAGGGCGACCGGAACTATGGCTACACCTTC
CDR3: CATSDGRQGDRNYGYTF

size: once
J: TRBJ2-2
length: 13
D: NA
V: TRBV30
DNA: TGTGCCTGGACCGGGGCTAACACCGGGGAGCTGTTTTTT
CDR3: CAWTGANTGELFF

size: NA
J: TRBJ2-2
length: 13
D: NA
V: TRBV27
DNA: TGTGCCAGCAGTCCTACTGGGTCAGGGGAGCTGTTTTTT
CDR3: CASSPTGSGELFF

size: NA
J: TRBJ2-7
length: 14
D: TRBD1
V: TRBV6-5
DNA: TGTGCCAGCAGTCGGACAGGGGATGTCTACGAGCAGTACTTC
CDR3: CASSRTGDVYEQYF

size: NA
J: TRBJ2-7
length: 15
D: NA
V: TRBV27
DNA: TGTGCCAGCAGTTTAAACGGGGGCCTGTCCTACGAGCAGTACTTC
CDR3: CASSLNGGLSYEQYF

size: once
J: TRBJ2-7
length: 15
D: NA
V: TRBV20-1
DNA: TGCAGTGCTAGTGCCGGACACAGGCCGACCTACGAGCAGTACTTC
CDR3: CSASAGHRPTYEQYF

size: NA
J: TRBJ2-2
length: 14
D: NA
V: TRBV5-1
DNA: TGCGCCAGCAGCTGGAACACCGATGGCGGGGAGCTGTTTTTT
CDR3: CASSWNTDGGELFF

size: NA
J: TRBJ2-7
length: 13
D: TRBD2
V: TRBV28
DNA: TGTGCCAGCACCTTCGGGGACTACTACGAGCAGTACTTC
CDR3: CASTFGDYYEQYF

size: NA
J: TRBJ2-3
length: 14
D: NA
V: TRBV5-6
DNA: TGTGCCAGCAGCTCGGGTGGCAGGGGAAATACGCAGTATTTT
CDR3: CASSSGGRGNTQYF